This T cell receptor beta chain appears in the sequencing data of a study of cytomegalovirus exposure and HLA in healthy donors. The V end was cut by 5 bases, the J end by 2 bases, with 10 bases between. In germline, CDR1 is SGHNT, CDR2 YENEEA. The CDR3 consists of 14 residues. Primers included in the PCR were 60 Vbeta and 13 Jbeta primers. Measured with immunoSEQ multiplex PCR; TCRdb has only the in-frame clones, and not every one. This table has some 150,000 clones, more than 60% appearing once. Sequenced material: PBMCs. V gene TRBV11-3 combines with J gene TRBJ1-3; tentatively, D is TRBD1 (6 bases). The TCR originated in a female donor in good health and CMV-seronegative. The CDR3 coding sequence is TGTGCCAGCAGCACAGGGAATGCTGGAAACACCATATATTTT. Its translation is CASSTGNAGNTIYF. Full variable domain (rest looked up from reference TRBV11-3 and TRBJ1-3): EAGVVQSPRYKIIEKKQPVAFWCNPISGHNTLYWYLQNLGQGPELLIRYENEEAVDDSQLPKDRFSAERLKGVDSTLKIQPAELGDSAVYLCASSTGNAGNTIYFGEGSWLTVV.